This T cell receptor beta chain was observed in a study of blood T cell repertoires in COVID-19. Study background: The United States, Italy and Spain were the sources of the acute and convalescent COVID-19 samples.

CDR1 and CDR2 (germline): SQVTM, ANQGSEA. Trimming shortened V by 7 bases and J by 0 bases, and 10 bases separated the two germline ends. This CDR3 spans 12 amino acids. Per the original data handling: Estimation of nucleated cell counts was performed using reference gene primer amplification. Profiled with immunoSEQ multiplex PCR; TCRdb holds only in-frame clones, not every one. V and J calls plus clone size are reproduced from that table; the DNA served to infer D and trimming. The table includes 150,000 to 200,000 clones, over 70% detected once. The TCR was taken from a man aged 60 to 75 with active or convalescent COVID-19. The rearrangement uses TRBV29-1 and TRBJ2-7, with D maybe TRBD2 (6 bases). Sequenced sample: peripheral blood. The CDR3 DNA reads as TGCAGCGCCCGACTAGACTCCTACGAGCAGTACTTC. This gives the protein CSARLDSYEQYF.